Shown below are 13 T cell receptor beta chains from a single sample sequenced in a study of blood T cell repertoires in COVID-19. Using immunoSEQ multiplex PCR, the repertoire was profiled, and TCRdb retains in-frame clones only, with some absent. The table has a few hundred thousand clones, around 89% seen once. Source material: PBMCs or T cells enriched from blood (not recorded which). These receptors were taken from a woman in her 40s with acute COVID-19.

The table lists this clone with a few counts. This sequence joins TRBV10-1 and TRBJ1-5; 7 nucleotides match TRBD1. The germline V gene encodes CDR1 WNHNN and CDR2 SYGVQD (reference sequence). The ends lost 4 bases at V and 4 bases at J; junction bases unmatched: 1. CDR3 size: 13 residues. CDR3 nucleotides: TGCGCCAGCAGTGCAGGGGGAAATCAGCCCCAGCATTTT. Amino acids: CASSAGGNQPQHF.

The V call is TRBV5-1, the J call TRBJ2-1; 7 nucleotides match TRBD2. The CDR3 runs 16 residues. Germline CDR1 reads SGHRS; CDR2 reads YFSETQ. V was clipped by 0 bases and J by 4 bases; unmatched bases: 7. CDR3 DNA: TGCGCCAGCAGCTTGGTGCGGGAGAGGGTTTACAATGAGCAGTTCTTC. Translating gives CASSLVRERVYNEQFF.

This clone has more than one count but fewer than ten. In DNA form, the CDR3 reads TGTGCCAGCTCACCACTAAATTCGGGAGGGAGCACAGATACGCAGTATTTT. This sequence encodes CASSPLNSGGSTDTQYF. The chain couples TRBV18 to TRBJ2-3, with 8 bases identical to TRBD2. CDR1 and CDR2 (germline): KGHSH, LQKENI. V trimming: 1 base; J trimming: 0 bases; junction bases outside the gene matches: 6. The CDR3 sequence is 17 residues long. The variable domain in full, completed from reference TRBV18 and TRBJ2-3, reads NAGVMQNPRHLVRRRGQEARLRCSPMKGHSHVYWYRQLPEEGLKFMVYLQKENIIDESGMPKERFSAEFPKEGPSILRIQQVVRGDSAAYFCASSPLNSGGSTDTQYFGPGTRLTVL.

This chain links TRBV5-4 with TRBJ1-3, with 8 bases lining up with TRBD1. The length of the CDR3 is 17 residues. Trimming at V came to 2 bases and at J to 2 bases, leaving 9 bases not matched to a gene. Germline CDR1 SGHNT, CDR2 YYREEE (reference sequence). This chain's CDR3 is CASSFRTTGGAGNTIYF. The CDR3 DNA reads TGTGCCAGCAGCTTTCGAACTACAGGGGGTGCTGGAAACACCATATATTTT.

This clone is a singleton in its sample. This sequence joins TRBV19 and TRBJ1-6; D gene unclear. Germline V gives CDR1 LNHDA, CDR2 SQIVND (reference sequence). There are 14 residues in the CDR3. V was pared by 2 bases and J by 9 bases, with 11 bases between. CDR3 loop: CASSIQAPLSPLHF. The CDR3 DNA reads TGTGCCAGTAGTATACAGGCGCCCCTTTCACCCCTCCACTTT.

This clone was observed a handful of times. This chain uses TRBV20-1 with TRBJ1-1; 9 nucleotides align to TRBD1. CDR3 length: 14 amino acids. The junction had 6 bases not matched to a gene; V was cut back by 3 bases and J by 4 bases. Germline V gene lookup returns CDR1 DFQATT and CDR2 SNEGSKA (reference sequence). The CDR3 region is CSASIAQGATEAFF. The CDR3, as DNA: TGCAGTGCTAGTATAGCACAGGGGGCCACTGAAGCTTTCTTT.

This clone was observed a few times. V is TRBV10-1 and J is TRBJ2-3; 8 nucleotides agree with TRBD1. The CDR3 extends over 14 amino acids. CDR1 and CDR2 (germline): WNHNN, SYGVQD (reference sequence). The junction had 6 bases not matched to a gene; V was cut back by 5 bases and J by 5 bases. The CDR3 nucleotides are TGCGCCAGCAGTCAGGACAGGGCGGTAGATACGCAGTATTTT. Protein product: CASSQDRAVDTQYF.

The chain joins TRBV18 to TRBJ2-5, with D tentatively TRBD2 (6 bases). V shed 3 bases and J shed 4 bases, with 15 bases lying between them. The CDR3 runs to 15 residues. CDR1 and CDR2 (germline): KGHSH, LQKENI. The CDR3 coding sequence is TGTGCCAGCTCACCGACGGCTGGAGGGCTAGAGACCCAGTACTTC. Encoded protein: CASSPTAGGLETQYF.

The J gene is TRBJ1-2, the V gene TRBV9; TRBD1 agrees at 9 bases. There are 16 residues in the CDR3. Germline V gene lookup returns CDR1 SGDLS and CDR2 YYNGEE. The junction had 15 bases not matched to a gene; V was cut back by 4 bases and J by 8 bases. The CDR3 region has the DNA TGTGCCAGCAGCTTTCAAAGTACAGGGGGCCGGGGCGGCTACACCTTC. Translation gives CASSFQSTGGRGGYTF. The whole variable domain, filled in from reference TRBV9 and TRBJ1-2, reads DSGVTQTPKHLITATGQRVTLRCSPRSGDLSVYWYQQSLDQGLQFLIQYYNGEERAKGNILERFSAQQFPDLHSELNLSSLELGDSALYFCASSFQSTGGRGGYTFGSGTRLTVV.

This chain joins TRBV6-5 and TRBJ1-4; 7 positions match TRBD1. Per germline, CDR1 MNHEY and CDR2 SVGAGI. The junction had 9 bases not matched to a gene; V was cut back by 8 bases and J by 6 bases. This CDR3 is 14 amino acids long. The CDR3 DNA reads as TGTGCCAGCGGGCGGCTTCAGGGGGATGAAAAACTGTTTTTT. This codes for CASGRLQGDEKLFF.

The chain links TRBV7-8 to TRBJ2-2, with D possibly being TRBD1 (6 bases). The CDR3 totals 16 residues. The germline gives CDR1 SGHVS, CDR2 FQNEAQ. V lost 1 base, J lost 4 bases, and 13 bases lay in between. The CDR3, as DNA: TGTGCCAGCAGCTTAGTTGGGCAGGGGATCACCGGGGAGCTGTTTTTT. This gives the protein CASSLVGQGITGELFF.

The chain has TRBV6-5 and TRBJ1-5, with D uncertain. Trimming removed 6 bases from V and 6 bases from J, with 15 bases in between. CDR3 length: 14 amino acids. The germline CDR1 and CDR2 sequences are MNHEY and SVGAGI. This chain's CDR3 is CASSPEGGSQPQHF. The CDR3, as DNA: TGTGCCAGCAGCCCAGAGGGTGGGAGTCAGCCCCAGCATTTT.

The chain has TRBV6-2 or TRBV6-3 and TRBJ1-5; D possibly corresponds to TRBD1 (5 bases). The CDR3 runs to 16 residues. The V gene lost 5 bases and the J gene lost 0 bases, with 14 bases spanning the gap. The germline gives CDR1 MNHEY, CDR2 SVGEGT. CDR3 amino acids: CASSTFRQYSNQPQHF. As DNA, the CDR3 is TGTGCCAGCAGTACATTTAGACAGTATAGCAATCAGCCCCAGCATTTT.